The entry below describes one T cell receptor (beta chain). The sample comes from a study of technical replicates of blood from several donors. TCRdb's table, derived via immunoSEQ multiplex PCR, lists solely in-frame clones and lacks some. The data contain roughly 60,000 clones, approximately 86% of them singletons. Source material: PBMCs. The TCR sequence derives from a human donor in good health. Some clones in this sample may be carry-over from other donors' samples.

The CDR3 region has the DNA TGTGCCAGCAGCCCGGCGGGGGGCCGCTCCTACAATGAGCAGTTCTTC. It yields the protein CASSPAGGRSYNEQFF. The chain carries TRBV7-9 and TRBJ2-1; the match to TRBD2 covers 8 bases. Per germline, CDR1 SEHNR and CDR2 FQNEAQ (reference sequence). This CDR3 is 16 amino acids long. J was trimmed by 0 bases and V by 5 bases; bases with no gene match: 6.